A single TCR beta chain is shown here with its context. Antigen: not known. These data are taken from a study of shared clonotypes between healthy human individuals. Whole-study results and caveats: Naive subsets generally had larger estimated richness than memory subsets. Among non-shared clonotypes, generation probabilities were lower than among those shared by all four donors.

The run depth of the assay was deep. Sequencing used immunoSEQ multiplex PCR; TCRdb keeps in-frame clones, though not all of them. The sample gives roughly 2.5 million clones, around nine tenths of which show up once; more than 0.12% is in the top ten. The germline V gene has CDR1 SNHLY and CDR2 FYNNEI. V was pared by 0 bases and J by 3 bases, with 12 bases between. CDR3 length equals 15 residues. The sequencing input was naive CD4+ T cells sorted from blood. Subset noted: CD45RA+ positively selected. The chain carries TRBV2 and TRBJ2-7; D call uncertain. This receptor was taken from a man between 18 and 35 years old in good health. The CDR3 spells CASSEAIQSGYEQYF. CDR3 nucleotides: TGTGCCAGCAGTGAAGCCATTCAGTCGGGCTACGAGCAGTACTTC. Full variable domain (outside the CDR3, taken from reference TRBV2 and TRBJ2-7): EPEVTQTPSHQVTQMGQEVILRCVPISNHLYFYWYRQILGQKVEFLVSFYNNEISEKSEIFDDQFSVERPDGSNFTLKIRSTKLEDSAMYFCASSEAIQSGYEQYFGPGTRLTVT.